This TCR beta chain was identified in a study of T cell repertoires in cytomegalovirus infection. Points from the study as a whole: Summed public TCR beta family frequency identified CMV carriers bearing the relevant HLA.

This clonotype was detected only a few times. Antigen unknown. Each CDR3 protein is one row after TCRdb ran MiXCR on the reads. Here the sample spans around 740,000 distinct CDR3 sequences, approximately 40% being singletons. The TCR originated in a human donor in good health (CMV status not recorded). Some clones in this sample may be carry-over from other donors' samples. Sequencing input: PBMCs.

The CDR3 bases are TGTGCCAGCGGACCAAATAGCAATCAGCCCCAGCATTTT. It yields the protein CASGPNSNQPQHF. The rearrangement joins TRBV12-3 or TRBV12-4 to TRBJ1-5; D not certain. The CDR3 has 13 amino acids. The ends were cut back, 8 bases at V and 0 bases at J, with 8 bases in the middle.